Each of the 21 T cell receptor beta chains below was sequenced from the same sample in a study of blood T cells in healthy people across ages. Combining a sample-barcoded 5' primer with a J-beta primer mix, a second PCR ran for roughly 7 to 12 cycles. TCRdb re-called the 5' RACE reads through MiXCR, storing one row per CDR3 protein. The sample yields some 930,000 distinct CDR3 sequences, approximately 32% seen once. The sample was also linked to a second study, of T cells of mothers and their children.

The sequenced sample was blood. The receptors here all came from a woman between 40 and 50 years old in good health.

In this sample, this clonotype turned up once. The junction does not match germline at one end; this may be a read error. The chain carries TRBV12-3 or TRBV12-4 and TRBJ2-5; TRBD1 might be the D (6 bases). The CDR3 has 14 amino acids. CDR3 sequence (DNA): TGTGCCAGCAGTTTAGCCGACAGGAAAGAGACCCAGTGCTTC. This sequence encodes CASSLADRKETQCF.

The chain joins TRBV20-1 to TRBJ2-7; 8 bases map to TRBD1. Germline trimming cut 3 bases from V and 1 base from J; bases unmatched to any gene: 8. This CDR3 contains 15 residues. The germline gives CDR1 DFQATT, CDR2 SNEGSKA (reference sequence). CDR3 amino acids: CSASSDRVRSYEQYF. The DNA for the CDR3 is TGCAGTGCTAGTTCGGACAGGGTAAGGTCCTACGAGCAGTACTTC.

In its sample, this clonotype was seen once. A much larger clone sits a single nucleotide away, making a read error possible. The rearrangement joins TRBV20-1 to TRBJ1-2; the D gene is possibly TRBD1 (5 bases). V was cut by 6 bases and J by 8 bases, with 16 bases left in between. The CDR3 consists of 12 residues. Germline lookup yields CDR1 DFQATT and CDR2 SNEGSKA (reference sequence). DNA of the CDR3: TGCAGTGCCCAGGCAGGGCGGGGAGGCTACACCTTC. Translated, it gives CSAQAGRGGYTF.

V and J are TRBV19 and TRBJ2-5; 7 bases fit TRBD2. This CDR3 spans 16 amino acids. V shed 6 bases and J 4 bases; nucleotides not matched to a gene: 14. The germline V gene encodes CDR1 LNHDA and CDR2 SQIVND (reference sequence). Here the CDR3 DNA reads TGTGCCAGTAGCGCCCGGGGGGAAGTACGTGGAGAGACCCAGTACTTC. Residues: CASSARGEVRGETQYF.

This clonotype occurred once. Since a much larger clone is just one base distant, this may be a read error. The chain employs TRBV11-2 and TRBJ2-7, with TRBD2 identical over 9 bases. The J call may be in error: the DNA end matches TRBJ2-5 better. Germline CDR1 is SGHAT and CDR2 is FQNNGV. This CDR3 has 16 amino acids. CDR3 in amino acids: CASSSGTSRGEETQYF. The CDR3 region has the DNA TGTGCCAGCAGCTCCGGGACTAGCAGGGGCGAAGAGACCCAGTACTTC.

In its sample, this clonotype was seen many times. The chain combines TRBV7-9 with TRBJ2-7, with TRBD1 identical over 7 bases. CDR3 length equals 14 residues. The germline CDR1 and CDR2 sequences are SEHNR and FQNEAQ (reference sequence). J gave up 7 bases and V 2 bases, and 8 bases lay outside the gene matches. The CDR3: CASSLPGGSEEQYF. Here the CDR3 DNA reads TGTGCCAGCAGCTTACCAGGGGGTTCCGAAGAGCAGTACTTC.

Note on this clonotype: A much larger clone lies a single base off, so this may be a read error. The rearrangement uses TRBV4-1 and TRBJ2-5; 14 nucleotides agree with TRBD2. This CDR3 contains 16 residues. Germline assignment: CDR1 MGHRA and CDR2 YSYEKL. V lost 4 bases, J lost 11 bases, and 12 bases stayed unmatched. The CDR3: CASSLGLAGGYNEQYF. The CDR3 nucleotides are TGCGCCAGCAGCCTTGGACTAGCGGGGGGTTACAATGAGCAGTACTTC.

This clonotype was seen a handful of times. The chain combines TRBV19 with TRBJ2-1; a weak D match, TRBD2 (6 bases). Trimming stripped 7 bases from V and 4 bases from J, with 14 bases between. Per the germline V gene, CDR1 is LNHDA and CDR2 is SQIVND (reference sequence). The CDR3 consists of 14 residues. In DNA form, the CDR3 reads TGTGCCAGTATGTGGGCAGGAGGGTACAATGAGCAGTTCTTC. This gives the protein CASMWAGGYNEQFF.

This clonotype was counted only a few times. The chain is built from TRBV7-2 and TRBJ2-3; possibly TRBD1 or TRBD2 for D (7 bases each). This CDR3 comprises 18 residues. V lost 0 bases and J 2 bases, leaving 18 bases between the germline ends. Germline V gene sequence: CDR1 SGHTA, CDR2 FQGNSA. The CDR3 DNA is TGTGCCAGCAGCTTAGCCCCAGGGGGGGTCCGACTCACAGATACGCAGTATTTT. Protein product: CASSLAPGGVRLTDTQYF.

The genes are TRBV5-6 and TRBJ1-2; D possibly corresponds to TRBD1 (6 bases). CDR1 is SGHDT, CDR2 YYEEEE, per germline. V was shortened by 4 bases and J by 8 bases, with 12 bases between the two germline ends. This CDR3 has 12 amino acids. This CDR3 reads CASSTTGVGYTF. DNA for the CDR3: TGTGCCAGCAGCACGACAGGCGTCGGCTACACCTTC.

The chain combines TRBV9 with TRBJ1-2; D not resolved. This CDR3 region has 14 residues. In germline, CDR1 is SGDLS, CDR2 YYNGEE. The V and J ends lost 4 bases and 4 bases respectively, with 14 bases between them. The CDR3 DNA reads TGTGCCAGCAGCCCGCCGGCAGCCCTCTATGGCTACACCTTC. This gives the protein CASSPPAALYGYTF.

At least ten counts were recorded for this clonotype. The CDR3, as DNA: TGTGCCAGCAGCTTAGATATGTTATACGAGCAGTACTTC. This gives the protein CASSLDMLYEQYF. V is TRBV7-2 and J is TRBJ2-7; no firm D call. Germline lookup yields CDR1 SGHTA and CDR2 FQGNSA. This CDR3 comprises 13 residues. V was trimmed by 1 base and J by 4 bases, leaving 8 bases between them.

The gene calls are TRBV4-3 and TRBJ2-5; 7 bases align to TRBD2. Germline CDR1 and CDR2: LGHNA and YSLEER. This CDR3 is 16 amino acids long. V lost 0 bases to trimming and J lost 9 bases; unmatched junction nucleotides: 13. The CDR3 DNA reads TGCGCCAGCAGCCAAGATGGAATAGGGCCGAGCGGGGCCCAGTACTTC. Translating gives CASSQDGIGPSGAQYF.

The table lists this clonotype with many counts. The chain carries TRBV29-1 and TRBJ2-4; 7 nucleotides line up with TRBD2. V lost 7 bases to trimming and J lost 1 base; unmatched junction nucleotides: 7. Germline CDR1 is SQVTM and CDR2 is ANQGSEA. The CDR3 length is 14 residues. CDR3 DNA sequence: TGCAGCGCCAGACTAGCCTTTGCCAAAAACATTCAGTACTTC. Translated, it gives CSARLAFAKNIQYF.

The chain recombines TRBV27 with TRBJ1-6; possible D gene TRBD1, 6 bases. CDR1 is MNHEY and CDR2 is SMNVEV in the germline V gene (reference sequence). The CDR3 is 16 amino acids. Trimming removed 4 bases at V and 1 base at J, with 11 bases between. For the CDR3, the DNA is TGTGCCAGCAGTTCTGGTACAGGGTCCTATAATTCACCCCTCCACTTT. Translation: CASSSGTGSYNSPLHF.

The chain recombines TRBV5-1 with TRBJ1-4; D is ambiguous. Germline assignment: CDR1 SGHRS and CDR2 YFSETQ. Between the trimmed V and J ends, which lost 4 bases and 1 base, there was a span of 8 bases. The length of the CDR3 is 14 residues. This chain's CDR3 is CASSPDGTNEKLFF. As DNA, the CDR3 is TGCGCCAGCAGCCCGGACGGAACTAATGAAAAACTGTTTTTT.

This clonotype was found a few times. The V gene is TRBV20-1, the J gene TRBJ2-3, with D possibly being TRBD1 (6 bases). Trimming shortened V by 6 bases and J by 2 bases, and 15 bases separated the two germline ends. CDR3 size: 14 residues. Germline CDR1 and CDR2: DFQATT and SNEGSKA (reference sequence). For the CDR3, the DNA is TGCAGTGCCACCACAGGGAGATACACAGATACGCAGTATTTT. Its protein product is CSATTGRYTDTQYF.

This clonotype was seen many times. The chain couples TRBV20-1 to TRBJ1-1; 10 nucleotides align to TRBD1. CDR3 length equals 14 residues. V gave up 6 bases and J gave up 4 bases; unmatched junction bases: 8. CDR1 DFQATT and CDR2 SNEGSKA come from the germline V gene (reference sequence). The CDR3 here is CSAGRDRGGTEAFF. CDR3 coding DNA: TGCAGTGCGGGAAGGGACAGGGGTGGCACTGAAGCTTTCTTT.

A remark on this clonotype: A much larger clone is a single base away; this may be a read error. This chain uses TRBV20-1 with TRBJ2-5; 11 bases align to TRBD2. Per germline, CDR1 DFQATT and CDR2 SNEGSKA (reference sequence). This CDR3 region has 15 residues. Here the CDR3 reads CSANTGLAVQGTQYF. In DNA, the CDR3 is TGCAGTGCAAATACGGGACTAGCGGTCCAAGGGACCCAGTACTTC.

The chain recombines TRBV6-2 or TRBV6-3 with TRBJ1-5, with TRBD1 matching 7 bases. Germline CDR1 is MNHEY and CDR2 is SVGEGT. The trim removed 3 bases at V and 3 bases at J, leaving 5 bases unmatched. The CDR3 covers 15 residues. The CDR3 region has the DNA TGTGCCAGCAGTTATCCGGGGACAGTCAATCAGCCCCAGCATTTT. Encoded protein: CASSYPGTVNQPQHF.

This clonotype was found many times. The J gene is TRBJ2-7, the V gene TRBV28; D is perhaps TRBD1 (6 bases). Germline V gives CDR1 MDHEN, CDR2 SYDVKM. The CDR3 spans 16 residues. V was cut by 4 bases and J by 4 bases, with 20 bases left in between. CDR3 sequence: CASSCESTGCPYEQYF. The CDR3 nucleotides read TGTGCCAGCAGTTGTGAAAGTACAGGGTGTCCTTACGAGCAGTACTTC.